The next 25 T cell receptor beta chains were all read from a single sample in a study of OX40 agonist ivuxolimab in advanced cancers. Sequencing was performed with immunoSEQ multiplex PCR; in TCRdb, only in-frame clones are kept and a portion is missing. This sample has around 80,000 clones, with about 80% found just once. Sample: CD4+ or CD8+ T cells sorted from blood, taken in a trial of the OX40 agonist ivuxolimab. Receptors originate from an adult with an advanced solid tumor such as melanoma, head and neck, liver or kidney cancer.

The rearrangement uses TRBV6-1 and TRBJ2-2, with D possibly TRBD1 on 6 matching bases. Germline CDR1 reads MNHNS; CDR2 reads SASEGT. Trimming stripped 8 bases from V and 2 bases from J, with 15 bases between. The length of the CDR3 is 15 residues. The CDR3 DNA reads as TGTGCCAGCCGAAAGCCGACAGGAAACACCGGGGAGCTGTTTTTT. Amino acids: CASRKPTGNTGELFF.

This sequence joins TRBV5-6 and TRBJ1-2; D unresolved. Germline lookup yields CDR1 SGHDT and CDR2 YYEEEE. This CDR3 region has 12 residues. V shed 2 bases and J shed 0 bases, with 2 bases lying between them. CDR3 coding DNA: TGTGCCAGCAGCTTAGCTAACTATGGCTACACCTTC. As protein: CASSLANYGYTF.

V gene TRBV9 combines with J gene TRBJ2-7; TRBD2 matches at 12 bases. CDR1 and CDR2 from the germline V gene are SGDLS and YYNGEE. The CDR3 runs 13 residues. With V trimmed by 2 bases and J by 9 bases, 3 bases remained unmatched. CDR3 region: CASSVGLAGVQYF. The CDR3 nucleotides are TGTGCCAGCAGCGTGGGACTAGCGGGTGTGCAGTACTTC.

This chain joins TRBV28 and TRBJ2-3; 12 bases are a match to TRBD2. The ends lost 5 bases at V and 0 bases at J; junction bases unmatched: 3. The CDR3 is made up of 16 amino acids. Germline V gene lookup returns CDR1 MDHEN and CDR2 SYDVKM. CDR3 in DNA: TGTGCCAGCAGTACAACTAGCGGGGGGAGCACAGATACGCAGTATTTT. This encodes CASSTTSGGSTDTQYF.

The chain links TRBV27 to TRBJ1-5; D ambiguous. V dropped 8 bases and J dropped 4 bases, with 12 bases sitting between them. The CDR3 is made up of 13 amino acids. Germline V gene sequence: CDR1 MNHEY, CDR2 SMNVEV (reference sequence). CDR3 nucleotide sequence: TGTGCCAGCGCGGAGAGGCAGAATCAGCCCCAGCATTTT. It is translated as CASAERQNQPQHF.

A few counts support this clone. The chain links TRBV19 to TRBJ1-5; no reliable D call. Trimming pared 5 bases from V and 3 bases from J, leaving 8 bases between. Per germline, CDR1 LNHDA and CDR2 SQIVND (reference sequence). CDR3 size: 13 residues. CDR3 in amino acids: CASSGLNNQPQHF. The CDR3 nucleotides read TGTGCCAGTAGTGGCCTTAACAATCAGCCCCAGCATTTT. Full variable domain (missing parts from reference TRBV19 and TRBJ1-5): DGGITQSPKYLFRKEGQNVTLSCEQNLNHDAMYWYRQDPGQGLRLIYYSQIVNDFQKGDIAEGYSVSREKKESFPLTVTSAQKNPTAFYLCASSGLNNQPQHFGDGTRLSIL.

The chain employs TRBV28 and TRBJ1-3; maybe TRBD1 (6 bases). Germline CDR1 MDHEN, CDR2 SYDVKM. The CDR3 runs 15 residues. The V gene lost 4 bases and the J gene lost 4 bases, with 14 bases spanning the gap. The chain's CDR3 is CASSSGGGRGNTIYF. CDR3 DNA: TGTGCCAGCAGTTCTGGAGGGGGTCGCGGAAACACCATATATTTT.

This clone was recorded a few times. The chain combines TRBV28 with TRBJ2-2; D not certain. CDR1 is MDHEN and CDR2 is SYDVKM in the germline V gene. Trimming left V 7 bases short and J 5 bases short, with 5 bases between. The CDR3 is made up of 11 amino acids. DNA for the CDR3: TGTGCCAGCAAAAAAACCGGGGAGCTGTTTTTT. Its translation: CASKKTGELFF.

This rearrangement joins TRBV5-1 to TRBJ2-7; D gene uncertain. Germline CDR1 is SGHRS and CDR2 is YFSETQ. Trimming pared 0 bases from V and 3 bases from J, leaving 7 bases between. The CDR3 loop spans 13 amino acids. Here the CDR3 reads CASSLAADYEQYV. The CDR3 bases are TGCGCCAGCAGCTTGGCCGCCGACTACGAGCAGTACGTC.

A word on this clone: Other DNA sequences in the sample encode the same CDR3. This sequence joins TRBV5-1 and TRBJ1-3, with D possibly matching TRBD1 (5 bases). CDR3 length: 15 residues. Trimming took 3 bases from V and 0 from J, leaving 10 bases between them. Germline loops: CDR1 SGHRS, CDR2 YFSETQ. The chain's CDR3 is CASSSTAYSGNTIYF. The CDR3 DNA reads TGCGCCAGCAGCTCGACAGCTTACTCTGGAAACACCATATATTTT.

V gene TRBV27 combines with J gene TRBJ2-1; 12 nucleotides agree with TRBD2. Trimming took 6 bases from V and 0 from J; bases not matched to a gene: 6. The CDR3 totals 17 residues. The germline gives CDR1 MNHEY, CDR2 SMNVEV (reference sequence). The CDR3 coding sequence is TGTGCCAGCAGCCCTCTAGCGGGAGGGCCCTCCTACAATGAGCAGTTCTTC. Translation gives CASSPLAGGPSYNEQFF.

CDR3 residues: CASSTTPMRVGAGYTF. The CDR3 coding sequence is TGTGCCAGCAGCACTACTCCAATGAGGGTAGGGGCTGGCTACACCTTC. This chain uses TRBV27 with TRBJ1-2, with a tentative D call TRBD1 (5 bases). Germline CDR1 reads MNHEY; CDR2 reads SMNVEV (reference sequence). The CDR3 has 16 residues. V gave up 6 bases and J gave up 7 bases, with 24 bases separating them.

The CDR3 DNA reads as TGTGCCAGCAGCCCAGCGGGTGAGCAGTTCTTC. Amino acid sequence: CASSPAGEQFF. The J gene is TRBJ2-1, the V gene TRBV11-3; a weak D match, TRBD2 (6 bases). The CDR3 runs to 11 residues. Germline-derived CDR1 and CDR2 are SGHNT and YENEEA. The V end lost 5 bases, the J end lost 9 bases, and 8 bases lay between the germline ends.

The chain carries TRBV9 and TRBJ2-1, with D perhaps TRBD2 (6 bases). Trimming shortened V by 0 bases and J by 6 bases, and 10 bases separated the two germline ends. The CDR3 consists of 14 residues. CDR1 is SGDLS and CDR2 is YYNGEE in the germline V gene. The CDR3 DNA is TGTGCCAGCAGCGTAGTTGGGGGGTCCAATGAGCAGTTCTTC. The encoded protein is CASSVVGGSNEQFF.

This chain joins TRBV7-9 and TRBJ2-3; D unclear. CDR3 length: 15 amino acids. V lost 3 bases to trimming and J lost 2 bases, with 12 bases between them. Germline V gives CDR1 SEHNR, CDR2 FQNEAQ (reference sequence). The CDR3 DNA is TGTGCCAGCAGCTTTAATGGGCTTACCACAGATACGCAGTATTTT. Translation gives CASSFNGLTTDTQYF. The whole variable domain, remainder taken from reference TRBV7-9 and TRBJ2-3, is DTGVSQNPRHKITKRGQNVTFRCDPISEHNRLYWYRQTLGQGPEFLTYFQNEAQLEKSRLLSDRFSAERPKGSFSTLEIQRTEQGDSAMYLCASSFNGLTTDTQYFGPGTRLTVL.

J is TRBJ1-3 and V is TRBV6-6; 7 bases agree with TRBD1. V shed 8 bases and J 2 bases; nucleotides not matched to a gene: 6. Germline V lookup: CDR1 MNHNY, CDR2 SVGAGI (reference sequence). This CDR3 spans 14 amino acids. CDR3 DNA: TGTGCCAGCGGCCTAACAGGGGCTGGAAACACCATATATTTT. It specifies CASGLTGAGNTIYF.

The V call is TRBV6-1, the J call TRBJ2-5, with TRBD1 identical over 8 bases. The CDR3 consists of 14 residues. Germline CDR1 is MNHNS and CDR2 is SASEGT. With 5 bases clipped from V and 5 bases from J, the junction kept 7 bases outside the gene matches. The DNA for the CDR3 is TGTGCCAGCAGTTATCAGGGGGCCCGGGAGACCCAGTACTTC. Its protein product is CASSYQGARETQYF.

The rearrangement uses TRBV15 and TRBJ2-1, with D possibly being TRBD1 (6 bases). CDR1 and CDR2 from the germline V gene are LNHNV and YYDKDF (reference sequence). The CDR3 is made up of 18 amino acids. V lost 1 base and J 0 bases, leaving 16 bases between the germline ends. CDR3 loop: CATSRGGTGKSSYNEQFF. The CDR3 bases are TGTGCCACCAGCAGAGGGGGCACAGGGAAGAGCTCCTACAATGAGCAGTTCTTC.

The V and J genes are TRBV2 and TRBJ2-3; 8 positions match TRBD1. The CDR3 length is 14 residues. J lost 2 bases, V lost 7 bases, and 5 bases had no gene match. CDR1 is SNHLY, CDR2 FYNNEI, per germline. The CDR3 reads CASTPQGATDTQYF. In DNA form, the CDR3 reads TGTGCCAGCACCCCCCAGGGGGCCACAGATACGCAGTATTTT.

Turning to this clone: Additional DNA sequences in this sample encode the identical CDR3. This chain links TRBV7-2 with TRBJ1-1; TRBD1 matches at 7 bases. The ends lost 1 base at V and 4 bases at J; junction bases unmatched: 3. Germline values: CDR1 SGHTA, CDR2 FQGNSA. CDR3 length equals 14 residues. Written as DNA, the CDR3 is TGTGCCAGCAGCTTAGACTCAGGGGGCACTGAAGCTTTCTTT. Protein product: CASSLDSGGTEAFF.

V is TRBV18 and J is TRBJ1-1; D call uncertain. The ends were cut back, 6 bases at V and 8 bases at J, with 13 bases in the middle. Germline loops: CDR1 KGHSH, CDR2 LQKENI. The CDR3 extends over 12 amino acids. This CDR3 is CASSKGSSEAFF. The CDR3 region has the DNA TGTGCCAGCTCCAAAGGGAGCTCGGAAGCTTTCTTT.

This clone showed up just a few times. V gene TRBV12-5 combines with J gene TRBJ2-3, with D hard to call. Germline V gene sequence: CDR1 LGHNT, CDR2 FRNRAP. With 5 bases removed from V and 2 bases from J, the gap between germline ends came to 8 bases. The CDR3 contains 13 residues. This CDR3 is CASGNYITDTQYF. As DNA, the CDR3 is TGTGCTAGTGGTAACTATATCACAGATACGCAGTATTTT.

This sequence joins TRBV6-6 and TRBJ2-5; a possible D gene is TRBD2 (5 bases). CDR1 is MNHNY and CDR2 is SVGAGI in the germline V gene (reference sequence). The ends were cut back, 6 bases at V and 2 bases at J, with 10 bases in the middle. CDR3 length equals 13 residues. DNA of the CDR3: TGTGCCAGCAGCACCCGGGGTCAAGAGACCCAGTACTTC. The encoded protein is CASSTRGQETQYF.

This chain links TRBV9 with TRBJ2-5, with 10 bases lining up with TRBD2. Germline trimming cut 7 bases from V and 3 bases from J; bases unmatched to any gene: 6. The CDR3 loop spans 14 amino acids. The germline gives CDR1 SGDLS, CDR2 YYNGEE. As DNA, the CDR3 is TGTGCCAGCGGTAGGACTAGCGGAGAAGAGACCCAGTACTTC. It yields the protein CASGRTSGEETQYF.

V gene TRBV7-9 combines with J gene TRBJ2-7, with a tentative D call TRBD1 (5 bases). The CDR3 runs to 14 residues. Germline loops: CDR1 SEHNR, CDR2 FQNEAQ (reference sequence). The ends were cut back, 2 bases at V and 0 bases at J, with 8 bases in the middle. The CDR3 region has the DNA TGTGCCAGCAGCTTACGAGACAGCTCCTACGAGCAGTACTTC. Translated: CASSLRDSSYEQYF.